The present T cell receptor (beta chain) was sequenced within a study of CD8 T cells in Susac syndrome (dated by TCRdb to about 2019). With regard to the full study: Repertoire sequencing was used to test whether CD8+ T cell activation and differentiation in Susac syndrome was antigen driven. Clonality of the CD8+ T cell repertoire was compared between around eleven healthy donors, approximately 14 Susac syndrome patients and fewer than 16 multiple sclerosis patients. Study-level results and caveats: The TCR sequencing and HLA analysis was acknowledged to have included a relatively small number of individuals.

Notes on this clonotype: It lacks a known antigen. No base-level quality is on record; no much larger clone is a single base apart.

RNA was extracted using the RNeasy kit, and roughly 0.45 to 1 ug of the RNA was reverse transcribed with random hexamers. The immunoSEQ multiplex PCR assay, covering 54 Vbeta and 13 Jbeta segments, was used to amplify TCR beta CDR3 regions. PCR amplification bias was corrected using a synthetic template baseline for primer optimization and computational correction. Concerning the study's data processing: Reads were annotated to V, D and J genes according to IMGT and were analyzed with immunoSEQ Analyzer, with only productive sequences retained. Clonality was computed as one minus Shannon entropy normalized by log2 of the number of productive unique sequences. Public and private clones were assessed among the 100 most prevalent clones of each patient and control. A clone was defined as Susac-specific if it was absent from the healthy and MS cohorts, from about a thousand published viral clones and from other ImmuneACCESS disease sequences. Starting from the raw public reads, TCRdb applied fastp trimming at Q25, assembled clones with MiXCR and retained in-frame beta chains. Rows are combined by CDR3 protein, so each entry shows the most common genes and DNA. The V and J calls were not made by the authors but by TCRdb's processing. This sample holds about 140,000 distinct CDR3 sequences; around 94% were observed only once. The biggest ten clones account for approximately 0.27% of the sample.

Peripheral blood CD8+ and CD4+ T cells from healthy donors, Susac syndrome patients and multiple sclerosis patients were profiled using high-throughput TCR beta sequencing. Healthy donors were age- and sex-matched controls. Bulk CD8+ and CD4+ T cells were purified magnetically by negative isolation, whereas CD8+ TEMRA cells were enriched by FACS. Blood was collected in EDTA tubes and processed within 24 hours, with PBMCs isolated through density gradient centrifugation. PBMCs intended for TCR sequencing were cryopreserved in liquid nitrogen and thawed later in a water bath at 37 degrees C. The sorted or isolated CD4+, CD8+ and CD8+ TEMRA cells had a purity of 90% or higher. The CDR3 numbers 19 residues from cysteine through phenylalanine. Only the CDR3 part of the read is kept: 57 bases, read in frame from the first base. Sequences SGDLS (CDR1) and YYNGEE (CDR2) are obtained from the germline V gene. Trimming leaves V shorter by 0 bases and J shorter by 4 bases, with the junction holding 16 bases beyond the gene matches.

The TCR comes from a human donor in good health. The chain was built from TRBV9 and TRBJ1-2; 9 bases in the junction line up with TRBD1. The sequenced sample consisted of CD8+ T cells from PBMCs. The CDR3 protein is CASSVEIWSGTGNLYGYTF. The DNA sequence is given as TGTGCCAGCAGCGTAGAAATATGGTCGGGGACAGGGAACCTCTATGGCTACACCTTC.